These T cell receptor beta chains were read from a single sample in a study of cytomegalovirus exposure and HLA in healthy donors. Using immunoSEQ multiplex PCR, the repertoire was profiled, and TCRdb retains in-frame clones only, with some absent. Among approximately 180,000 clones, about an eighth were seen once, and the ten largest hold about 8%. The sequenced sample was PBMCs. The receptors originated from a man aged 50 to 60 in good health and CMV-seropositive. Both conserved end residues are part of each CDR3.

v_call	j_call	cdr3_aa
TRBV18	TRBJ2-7	CASSPRRESYEQYF
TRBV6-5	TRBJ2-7	CASSSFRGREQYF
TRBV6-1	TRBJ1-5	CASSGRTGDHQPQHF
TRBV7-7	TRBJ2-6	CASSAGTPGANVLTF
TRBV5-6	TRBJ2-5	CASSFAGHYNQETQYF
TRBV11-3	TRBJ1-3	CASSLGASGNTIYF
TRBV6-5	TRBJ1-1	CASSSLSNTEAFF
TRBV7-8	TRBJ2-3	CASSRQDSTDTQYF
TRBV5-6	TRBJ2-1	CASSLVGDEQFF
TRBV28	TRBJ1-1	CASILQGLGTEAFF
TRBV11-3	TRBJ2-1	CASSLPGGLNNEQFF
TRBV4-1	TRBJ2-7	CASSQEGRTDTYEQYF
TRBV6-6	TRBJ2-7	CASSYAGTEFYEQYF
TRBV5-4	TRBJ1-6	CASSRYTGDNSPLHF
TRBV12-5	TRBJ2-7	CASGPGQGYEQYF
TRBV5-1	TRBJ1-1	CASSLGTGNNEAFF
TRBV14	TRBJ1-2	CASSPPTGSSYGYTF
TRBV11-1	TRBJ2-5	CASSHRTSGLETQYF
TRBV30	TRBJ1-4	CASGGQGTSGEKLFF
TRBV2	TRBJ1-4	CASSARQGATNEKLFF
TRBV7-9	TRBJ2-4	CASSPGLLAKNIQYF
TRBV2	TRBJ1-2	CASQGVGNYGYTF
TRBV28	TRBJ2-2	CASSSSGQGTGELFF